This T cell receptor (beta chain) was recorded in a study of blood T cell repertoires in COVID-19. The germline CDR1 and CDR2 sequences are LNHDA and SQIVND (reference sequence). The CDR3 is made up of 16 amino acids. Unmatched junction bases numbered 11, after V lost 3 bases and J lost 5 bases. Original data processing: From reference gene primer amplification, estimates of nucleated cell counts were derived. TCRdb's copy holds only in-frame clones and misses some; the assay was immunoSEQ multiplex PCR. V, J and clone size reflect that table, while D and trimming were determined from the DNA. The data contain approximately 170,000 clones, 70% to 85% of them singletons. In terms of age and location, participants ranged from roughly 18 to 90 years and lived in about two dozen US areas. All recovered Cohort 3 donors got two negative PCRs, got clearance, or saw symptom resolution.

The source is a man aged 50-59 years who had recovered from COVID-19. The sequenced sample consisted of PBMCs or T cells enriched from blood (not recorded which). The rearrangement uses TRBV19 and TRBJ1-2, with 8 bases lining up with TRBD1. The CDR3 sequence: CASSILPGQGLYGYTF. The CDR3 nucleotides read TGTGCCAGTAGTATCCTTCCCGGACAGGGATTATATGGCTACACCTTC.